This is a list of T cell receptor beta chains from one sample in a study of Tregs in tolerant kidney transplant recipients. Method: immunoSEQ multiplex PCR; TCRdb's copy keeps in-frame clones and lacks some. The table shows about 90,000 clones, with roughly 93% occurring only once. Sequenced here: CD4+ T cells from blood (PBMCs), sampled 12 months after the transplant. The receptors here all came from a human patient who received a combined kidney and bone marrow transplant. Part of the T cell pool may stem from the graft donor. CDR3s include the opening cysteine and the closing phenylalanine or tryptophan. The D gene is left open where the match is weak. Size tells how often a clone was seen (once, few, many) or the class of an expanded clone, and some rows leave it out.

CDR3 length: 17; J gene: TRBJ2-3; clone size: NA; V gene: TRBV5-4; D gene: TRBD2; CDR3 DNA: TGTGCCAGCAGCCCGCCGGGACTAGCGGGAGGGCTGGTTACGCAGTATTTT; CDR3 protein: CASSPPGLAGGLVTQYF
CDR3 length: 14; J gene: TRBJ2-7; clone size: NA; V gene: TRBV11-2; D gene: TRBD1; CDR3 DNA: TGTGCCAGCAGCCTAAGGGACAGGGACTACGAGCAGTACTTC; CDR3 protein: CASSLRDRDYEQYF
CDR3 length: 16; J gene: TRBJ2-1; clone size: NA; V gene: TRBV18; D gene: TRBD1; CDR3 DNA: TGTGCCAGCTCACCACGGGACAGGGGGAATCAGAATGAGCAGTTCTTC; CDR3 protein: CASSPRDRGNQNEQFF
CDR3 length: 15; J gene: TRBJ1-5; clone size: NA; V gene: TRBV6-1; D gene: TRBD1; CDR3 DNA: TGTGCCAGCATTCTCCGACAGGGGGCAAGGCAGCCCCAGCATTTT; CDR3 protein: CASILRQGARQPQHF
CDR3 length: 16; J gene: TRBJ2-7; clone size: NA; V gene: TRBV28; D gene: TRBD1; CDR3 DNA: TGTGCCAGCAGACTAAACCCACGACAGGGACACTACGAGCAGTACTTC; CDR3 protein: CASRLNPRQGHYEQYF
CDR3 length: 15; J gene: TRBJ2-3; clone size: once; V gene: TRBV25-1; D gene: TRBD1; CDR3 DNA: TGTGCCAGCAGTCCAGGGGGTTTTAGCACAGATACGCAGTATTTT; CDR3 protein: CASSPGGFSTDTQYF
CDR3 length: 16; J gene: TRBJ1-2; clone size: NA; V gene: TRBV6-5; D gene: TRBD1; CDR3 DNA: TGTGCCAGCAGTTCCGCCGGACAGGGGATTAACTATGGCTACACCTTC; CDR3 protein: CASSSAGQGINYGYTF
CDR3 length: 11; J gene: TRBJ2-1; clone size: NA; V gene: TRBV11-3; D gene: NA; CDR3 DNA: TGTGCCAGCAGCCACTCAGGGGAGCAGTTCTTC; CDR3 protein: CASSHSGEQFF
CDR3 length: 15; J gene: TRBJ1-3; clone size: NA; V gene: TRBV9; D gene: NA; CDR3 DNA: TGTGCCAGCAGCGTGTCAGGGATCTGGGGAAACACCATATATTTT; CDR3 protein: CASSVSGIWGNTIYF
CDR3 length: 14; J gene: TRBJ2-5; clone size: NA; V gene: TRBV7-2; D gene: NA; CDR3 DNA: TGTGCCAGCAGCTTAAAAGGGTTAGCGGAGACCCAGTACTTC; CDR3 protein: CASSLKGLAETQYF